Each of the 17 T cell receptor beta chains below was sequenced from the same sample in a study of early T cells in non-severe SARS-CoV-2 infection. TCRdb reprocessed the 5' RACE reads with MiXCR, giving one entry per CDR3 protein. The sample consists of fewer than 50,000 distinct CDR3 sequences, under 9.5% of them appearing once. The sequenced sample was whole blood. These receptors all stem from an adult who was a healthcare worker with PCR-confirmed SARS-CoV-2 infection or an uninfected control (not recorded which).

This clonotype was seen many times. The genes are TRBV6-2 or TRBV6-3 and TRBJ2-1; 7 positions match TRBD1. Germline V lookup: CDR1 MNHEY, CDR2 SVGEGT. This CDR3 spans 16 amino acids. V lost 4 bases to trimming and J lost 2 bases; unmatched junction nucleotides: 8. The CDR3 DNA is TGTGCCAGCAGTTTACGCCCTGGGACAGCCTACAATGAGCAGTTCTTC. Its translation: CASSLRPGTAYNEQFF.

This clonotype was seen only a few times. The CDR3 DNA is TGTGCCAGCAGTTTGTCAGGGGGAAACACTGAAGCTTTCTTT. Its protein is CASSLSGGNTEAFF. The rearrangement links TRBV28 to TRBJ1-1, with 7 bases identical to TRBD1. The V gene's germline CDR1 is MDHEN and CDR2 SYDVKM. The J segment lost 2 bases and the V segment lost 3 bases, leaving 3 bases of the junction unmatched. The CDR3 is 14 residues long.

This clonotype turned up a few times. This chain connects TRBV23-1 to TRBJ2-3, with D tentatively TRBD2 (6 bases). TRBV23-1 is identified as an open reading frame with a role that is uncertain. The CDR3 is made up of 16 amino acids. V lost 0 bases and J lost 6, with 16 bases in between. In nucleotides, the CDR3 is TGCGCCAGCAGTCAATCGATTCCGGGCCGGGAGGATACGCAGTATTTT. Protein product: CASSQSIPGREDTQYF.

This clonotype was recorded many times. The chain employs TRBV7-2 and TRBJ2-3; D uncertain. Per the germline V gene, CDR1 is SGHTA and CDR2 is FQGNSA. V was clipped by 5 bases and J by 3 bases, with 9 bases between them. The CDR3 contains 13 residues. CDR3 DNA: TGTGCCAGCAGCGTCGGAAGAACAGATACGCAGTATTTT. Translated, it gives CASSVGRTDTQYF.

This clonotype was observed at least ten times. The V gene is TRBV7-9, the J gene TRBJ2-3; no clear D. The V gene lost 5 bases and the J gene lost 0 bases, with 6 bases spanning the gap. CDR1 is SEHNR and CDR2 is FQNEAQ in the germline V gene (reference sequence). The CDR3 is made up of 13 amino acids. CDR3 bases: TGTGCCAGCAGCCCGGAGAGCACAGATACGCAGTATTTT. As protein: CASSPESTDTQYF.

Concerning this clonotype itself: A much more abundant neighbour one base away suggests this may be a read error. The chain joins TRBV29-1 to TRBJ1-2, with TRBD1 matching over 7 bases. The CDR3 runs 15 residues. V lost 7 bases and J lost 3; bases outside the gene matches: 14. Germline V gene data show CDR1 as SQVTM and CDR2 as ANQGSEA. In DNA, the CDR3 is TGCAGCGCTGATTCTCGTCGAACAGGGGACTATGGCTACACCTTC. Translated, it gives CSADSRRTGDYGYTF.

This clonotype was seen a few times. The chain couples TRBV28 to TRBJ2-7; D is unclear. The CDR3 spans 14 residues. Trimming took off 7 bases at V and 4 bases at J, with 17 bases between the two ends. From germline, CDR1 is MDHEN and CDR2 SYDVKM. The CDR3 sequence: CASTPTGSIYEQYF. CDR3 DNA sequence: TGTGCCAGCACTCCCACCGGGTCCATTTACGAGCAGTACTTC.

In this sample, this clonotype turned up many times. The V call is TRBV5-6, the J call TRBJ2-4, with D perhaps given as TRBD1 or TRBD2 (5 bases each). From germline, CDR1 is SGHDT and CDR2 YYEEEE. V lost 2 bases to trimming and J lost 2 bases, with 14 bases between them. The CDR3 spans 16 residues. The CDR3 bases are TGTGCCAGCAGCTTATACCCGGGACCCCCCAAAAACATTCAGTACTTC. It is translated as CASSLYPGPPKNIQYF.

This clonotype was seen repeatedly, ten times or more. The genes are TRBV28 and TRBJ1-2; D remains ambiguous. Germline values: CDR1 MDHEN, CDR2 SYDVKM. The CDR3 sequence is 13 residues long. Trimming cost V 1 base and J 8 bases, with 11 bases left between them. CDR3 coding DNA: TGTGCCAGCAGTTTATATGTCCCGGCGGGCTACACCTTC. Protein sequence: CASSLYVPAGYTF.

Only a few counts were recorded for this clonotype. The chain is built from TRBV3-1 and TRBJ2-7; D remains ambiguous. Trimming took off 0 bases at V and 13 bases at J, with 25 bases between the two ends. Looked up from germline, CDR1 is LGHDT and CDR2 is YNNKEL (reference sequence). The CDR3 is made up of 16 amino acids. Here the CDR3 DNA reads TGTGCCAGCAGCCAAGATCTTACCACCTCCTCGACCACCCAATACTTC. It translates to CASSQDLTTSSTTQYF.

The CDR3 DNA reads TGTGCCAGCAGCCCTAGCCCGTATCCGGCTTTCTTT. Residues: CASSPSPYPAFF. This chain links TRBV7-6 with TRBJ1-1; D uncertain. CDR3 size: 12 residues. Germline lookup yields CDR1 SGHVS and CDR2 FNYEAQ. Trimming shortened V by 5 bases and J by 11 bases, and 15 bases separated the two germline ends.

This clonotype came up many times. The V and J genes are TRBV6-1 and TRBJ2-3, with D uncertain. Trimming removed 2 bases from V and 5 bases from J, with 14 bases in between. CDR1 MNHNS and CDR2 SASEGT come from the germline V gene. This CDR3 has 15 residues. CDR3 sequence: CASSESFFRGDTQYF. The CDR3 DNA is TGTGCCAGCAGTGAATCGTTCTTCCGAGGAGATACGCAGTATTTT.

This clonotype was detected many times. The gene calls are TRBV20-1 and TRBJ1-1; D not resolved. Trimming left V 0 bases short and J 6 bases short, with 8 bases between. CDR3 length: 12 residues. Germline assignment: CDR1 DFQATT and CDR2 SNEGSKA (reference sequence). Here the CDR3 reads CSARDQRAEAFF. In DNA, the CDR3 is TGCAGTGCTAGAGATCAAAGGGCTGAAGCTTTCTTT.

This clonotype came up many times. The chain employs TRBV5-1 and TRBJ2-7; the D gene is possibly TRBD1 (6 bases). The CDR3 length is 16 residues. Germline V CDR1 and CDR2: SGHRS, YFSETQ. V lost 2 bases and J lost 5, with 20 bases in between. Here the CDR3 DNA reads TGCGCCAGCAGCTTTACCCAGGGGAATAGGGGGAACGAGCAGTACTTC. As protein: CASSFTQGNRGNEQYF. The whole variable domain, filled in from reference TRBV5-1 and TRBJ2-7, reads KAGVTQTPRYLIKTRGQQVTLSCSPISGHRSVSWYQQTPGQGLQFLFEYFSETQRNKGNFPGRFSGRQFSNSRSEMNVSTLELGDSALYLCASSFTQGNRGNEQYFGPGTRLTVT.

The chain uses TRBV4-3 and TRBJ1-1, with D maybe TRBD1 (6 bases). Trimming removed 8 bases from V and 3 bases from J, with 16 bases in between. The CDR3 consists of 14 residues. Looked up from germline, CDR1 is LGHNA and CDR2 is YSLEER. The CDR3 bases are TGCGCCAGCCACCGGGAGGCAGGGGACACTGAAGCTTTCTTT. This gives the protein CASHREAGDTEAFF.

This clonotype was counted many times. The chain links TRBV29-1 to TRBJ2-7; D perhaps matches TRBD1 (5 bases). Germline CDR1 SQVTM, CDR2 ANQGSEA. This CDR3 spans 14 amino acids. V gave up 6 bases and J gave up 2 bases, with 17 bases separating them. The CDR3 is CSVLTTVTAYEQYF. Written as DNA, the CDR3 is TGCAGCGTACTGACGACCGTGACAGCCTACGAGCAGTACTTC.

The chain joins TRBV7-2 to TRBJ2-3; D remains unclear. Germline CDR1 and CDR2: SGHTA and FQGNSA. This CDR3 region has 13 residues. Trimming removed 5 bases at V and 5 bases at J, with 11 bases between. CDR3 DNA: TGTGCCAGCAGCCCCATATTGGGAGATACGCAGTATTTT. Protein sequence: CASSPILGDTQYF.